This T cell receptor beta chain derives from a study of shared clonotypes between healthy human individuals. The protocol was immunoSEQ multiplex PCR, while the TCRdb copy is restricted to in-frame clones and leaves out a portion. The repertoire holds about 2.3 million clones, with 80% to 95% as singletons. Material: naive CD4+ T cells from PBMCs. Subset reported: CD45RA+ positively selected. The clonotype originates from a man between 18 and 35 years old in good health. Some clones in this sample may be carry-over from other donors' samples.

Written as DNA, the CDR3 is TGTGCCAGCAGCCCCCAGGGTCTGGGCCTAGATACGCAGTATTTT. Translating gives CASSPQGLGLDTQYF. The rearrangement uses TRBV7-9 and TRBJ2-3; D possibly corresponds to TRBD1 (5 bases). The CDR3 totals 15 residues. V lost 5 bases to trimming and J lost 5 bases, with 17 bases between them. In germline, CDR1 is SEHNR, CDR2 FQNEAQ (reference sequence). The variable domain in full, with the rest retrieved from reference TRBV7-9 and TRBJ2-3, is DTGVSQNPRHKITKRGQNVTFRCDPISEHNRLYWYRQTLGQGPEFLTYFQNEAQLEKSRLLSDRFSAERPKGSFSTLEIQRTEQGDSAMYLCASSPQGLGLDTQYFGPGTRLTVL.